The next 3 T cell receptor beta chains were all read from a single sample in a study of early stage breast cancer tumors. TCRdb's copy holds only in-frame clones and misses some; the assay was immunoSEQ multiplex PCR. The sample shows some 14,000 clones, around 80% of them seen only once. The sequenced material came from normal breast tissue next to the tumor. The receptors originated from a person aged 45-60 years with breast cancer.

This rearrangement joins TRBV5-4 to TRBJ2-3; D is unresolved. This CDR3 contains 15 residues. Germline V gene lookup returns CDR1 SGHNT and CDR2 YYREEE (reference sequence). Trimming shortened V by 4 bases and J by 2 bases, and 14 bases separated the two germline ends. In DNA form, the CDR3 reads TGTGCCAGCAGCGACCTAACAGCTCCCACAGATACGCAGTATTTT. It specifies CASSDLTAPTDTQYF.

The chain is built from TRBV7-9 and TRBJ1-3, with TRBD1 as a possible D gene (6 bases). CDR3 length: 15 amino acids. Germline V gives CDR1 SEHNR, CDR2 FQNEAQ (reference sequence). Trimming cost V 2 bases and J 1 base, with 9 bases left between them. This chain's CDR3 is CASSLNQGSGNTIYF. CDR3 bases: TGTGCCAGCAGCTTAAACCAGGGGTCTGGAAACACCATATATTTT.

This clone showed up just once. This chain uses TRBV11-2 with TRBJ1-2, with 8 positions matching TRBD1. Germline assignment: CDR1 SGHAT and CDR2 FQNNGV. The CDR3 extends over 15 amino acids. V lost 1 base to trimming and J lost 0 bases; unmatched junction nucleotides: 1. CDR3 amino acids: CASSLGTGPNYGYTF. DNA for the CDR3: TGTGCCAGCAGCTTAGGGACAGGGCCTAACTATGGCTACACCTTC.